This TCR beta chain was recovered during a study of Ad26.COV2.S vaccination and SARS-CoV-2 variants. Overall study context: Intramuscular Ad26.COV2.S doses were given once or twice, 56 days apart.

The treatment: some 20 received Ad26.COV2.S at low or high dose, single or two shots; roughly 5 received placebo; per-sample allocation not given. Each sample was drawn 63 days after the first injection (of vaccine or placebo). Generated by immunoSEQ multiplex PCR, the TCRdb table keeps only in-frame clones and is missing some. The table shows roughly 270,000 clones, with about 89% occurring only once. From germline, CDR1 is GTSNPN and CDR2 SVGIG (reference sequence). The CDR3 has 14 residues. V was shortened by 2 bases and J by 5 bases, with 15 bases between the two germline ends. The sequence came from a person between 18 and 60 years old who received the Ad26.COV2.S COVID-19 vaccine or a placebo. Sequenced here: peripheral blood, sampled in a trial of Ad26.COV2.S vaccine versus placebo. The chain uses TRBV30 and TRBJ2-5, with a tentative D call TRBD2 (6 bases). The CDR3 coding sequence is TGTGCCTGGAGTAACACCGGGACTCTGGAGACCCAGTACTTC. Amino acid sequence: CAWSNTGTLETQYF.